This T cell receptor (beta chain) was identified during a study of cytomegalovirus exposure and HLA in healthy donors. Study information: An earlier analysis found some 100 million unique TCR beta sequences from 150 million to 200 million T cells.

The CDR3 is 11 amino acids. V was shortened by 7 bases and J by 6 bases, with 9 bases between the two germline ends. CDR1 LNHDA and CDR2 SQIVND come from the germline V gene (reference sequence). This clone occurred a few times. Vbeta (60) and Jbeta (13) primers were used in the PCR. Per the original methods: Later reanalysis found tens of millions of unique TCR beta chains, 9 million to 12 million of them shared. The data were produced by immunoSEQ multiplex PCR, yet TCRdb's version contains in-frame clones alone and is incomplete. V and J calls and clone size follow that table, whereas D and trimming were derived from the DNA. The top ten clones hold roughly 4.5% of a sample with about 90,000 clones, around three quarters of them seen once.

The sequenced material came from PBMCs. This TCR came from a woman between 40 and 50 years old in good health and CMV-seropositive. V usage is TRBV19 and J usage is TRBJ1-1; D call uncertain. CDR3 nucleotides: TGTGCCAGTACCAACATTGCTGAAGCTTTCTTT. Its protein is CASTNIAEAFF.